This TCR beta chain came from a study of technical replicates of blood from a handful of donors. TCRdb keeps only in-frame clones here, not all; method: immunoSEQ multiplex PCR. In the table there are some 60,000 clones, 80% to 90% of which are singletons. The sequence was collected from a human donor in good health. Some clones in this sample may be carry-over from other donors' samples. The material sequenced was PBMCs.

CDR3 residues: CASSEIGSGANVLTF. Written as DNA, the CDR3 is TGTGCCAGCAGTGAAATCGGGTCAGGGGCCAACGTCCTGACTTTC. The chain carries TRBV6-1 and TRBJ2-6; D is undetermined. V was pared by 2 bases and J by 4 bases, with 9 bases between. The CDR3 consists of 15 residues. Per germline, CDR1 MNHNS and CDR2 SASEGT.